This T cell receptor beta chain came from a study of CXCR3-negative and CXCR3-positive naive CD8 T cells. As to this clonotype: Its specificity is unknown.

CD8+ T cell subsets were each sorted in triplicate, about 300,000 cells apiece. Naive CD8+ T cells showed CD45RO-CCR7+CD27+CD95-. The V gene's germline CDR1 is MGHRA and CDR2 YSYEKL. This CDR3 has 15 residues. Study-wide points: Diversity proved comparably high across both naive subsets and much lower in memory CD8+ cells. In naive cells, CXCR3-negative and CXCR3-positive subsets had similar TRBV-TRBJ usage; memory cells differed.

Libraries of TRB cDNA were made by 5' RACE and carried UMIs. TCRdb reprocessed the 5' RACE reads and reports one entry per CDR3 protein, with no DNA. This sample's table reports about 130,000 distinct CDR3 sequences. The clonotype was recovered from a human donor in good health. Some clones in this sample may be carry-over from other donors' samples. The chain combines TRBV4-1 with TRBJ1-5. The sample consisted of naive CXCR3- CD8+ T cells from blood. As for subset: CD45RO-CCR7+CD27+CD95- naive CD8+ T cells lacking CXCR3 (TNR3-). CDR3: CASSQSVTGGQPQHF.